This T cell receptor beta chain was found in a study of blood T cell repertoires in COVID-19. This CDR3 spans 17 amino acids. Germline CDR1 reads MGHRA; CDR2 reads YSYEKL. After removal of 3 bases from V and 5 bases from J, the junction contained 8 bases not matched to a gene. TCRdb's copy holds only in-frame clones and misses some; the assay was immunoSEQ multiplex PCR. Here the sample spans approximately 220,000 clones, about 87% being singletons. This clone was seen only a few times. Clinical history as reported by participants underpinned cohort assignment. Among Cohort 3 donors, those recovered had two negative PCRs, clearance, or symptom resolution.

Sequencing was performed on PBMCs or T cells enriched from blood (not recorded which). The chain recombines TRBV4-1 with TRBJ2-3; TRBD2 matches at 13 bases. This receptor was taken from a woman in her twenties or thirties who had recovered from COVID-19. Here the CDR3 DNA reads TGCGCCAGCAGCCAGTCCCCGGGACTAGCGGGACAAGATACGCAGTATTTT. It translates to CASSQSPGLAGQDTQYF.